One sample yielded the 14 T cell receptor beta chains listed below, sequenced in a study of blood T cell repertoires in COVID-19. This table comes from immunoSEQ multiplex PCR, and its TCRdb copy is limited to in-frame clones, with some not included. The table has tens of thousands of clones, roughly 84% seen once. The sample taken for sequencing was peripheral blood. The receptors were sampled from a man in his 60s with acute or convalescent COVID-19.

This clone was seen a single time. The chain links TRBV6-5 to TRBJ2-7; weak D call: TRBD2 (5 bases). CDR1 and CDR2 (germline): MNHEY, SVGAGI. The V and J ends lost 6 bases and 1 base respectively, with 10 bases between them. The CDR3 runs to 13 residues. The CDR3 coding sequence is TGTGCCAGCAGGGGCGGGCCGTCCTACGAGCAGTACTTC. This codes for CASRGGPSYEQYF.

The gene calls are TRBV24-1 and TRBJ1-2; 12 bases are shared with TRBD1. The ends lost 4 bases at V and 3 bases at J; junction bases unmatched: 8. Per germline, CDR1 KGHDR and CDR2 SFDVKD. This CDR3 is 17 amino acids long. The CDR3 loop is CATSESGTGGSDYGYTF. The CDR3 nucleotides are TGTGCCACCAGTGAATCCGGGACAGGGGGCTCGGACTATGGCTACACCTTC.

This chain joins TRBV5-5 and TRBJ1-6, with D unclear. Germline CDR1 and CDR2: SGHKS and YYEKEE (reference sequence). Trimming took 0 bases from V and 7 from J, leaving 8 bases between them. The CDR3 has 14 residues. CDR3 residues: CASSLVAGNSPLHF. DNA of the CDR3: TGTGCCAGCAGCTTGGTCGCGGGGAATTCACCCCTCCACTTT.

This clone was seen more than once but under ten times. The chain is built from TRBV2 and TRBJ1-2, with D possibly being TRBD1 (6 bases). Germline loops: CDR1 SNHLY, CDR2 FYNNEI. CDR3 length: 13 residues. V lost 4 bases and J lost 2, with 8 bases in between. The CDR3 DNA sequence: TGTGCCAGCAGTGCGGACAGAAACTATGGCTACACCTTC. This codes for CASSADRNYGYTF.

The table lists this clone with a few counts. The J gene is TRBJ2-7, the V gene TRBV11-2; a possible D gene is TRBD1 (6 bases). V was cut by 0 bases and J by 2 bases, with 14 bases left in between. Germline V lookup: CDR1 SGHAT, CDR2 FQNNGV. CDR3 length: 16 residues. The CDR3, as DNA: TGTGCCAGCAGCTTAGATGGGGATGACAGGCCCTACGAGCAGTACGTC. It encodes CASSLDGDDRPYEQYV.

Only one count was recorded for this clone. The CDR3 loop is CASSPGLGWTEQFF. For the CDR3, the DNA is TGTGCCAGCAGTCCAGGACTAGGGTGGACTGAGCAGTTCTTC. This chain links TRBV27 with TRBJ2-1, with 7 bases lining up with TRBD2. Per germline, CDR1 MNHEY and CDR2 SMNVEV (reference sequence). The junction had 10 bases not matched to a gene; V was cut back by 5 bases and J by 9 bases. The CDR3 is made up of 14 amino acids.

The V and J genes are TRBV6-5 and TRBJ2-4, with 7 bases that match TRBD1. This CDR3 is built from 14 residues. In germline, CDR1 is MNHEY, CDR2 SVGAGI. The J segment lost 9 bases and the V segment lost 6 bases, leaving 11 bases of the junction unmatched. Here the CDR3 reads CASRTGEQVGIQYF. The CDR3 nucleotides are TGTGCCAGCAGAACAGGGGAGCAGGTTGGCATTCAGTACTTC.

This chain uses TRBV24-1 with TRBJ1-1, with D possibly TRBD1 on 6 matching bases. The CDR3 contains 19 residues. V was pared by 9 bases and J by 4 bases, with 32 bases between. Germline CDR1 reads KGHDR; CDR2 reads SFDVKD. The CDR3 DNA is TGTGCCACCCTAGTGGCGACTGGGGGCCCTGCGGCGCCTCCCACTGAAGCTTTCTTT. This translates into CATLVATGGPAAPPTEAFF.

V gene TRBV5-1 combines with J gene TRBJ1-5, with unresolved D. CDR1 and CDR2 from the germline V gene are SGHRS and YFSETQ. The CDR3 consists of 13 residues. Between the trimmed V and J ends, which lost 0 bases and 5 bases, there was a span of 6 bases. The CDR3 region is CASSLVGDQPQHF. In nucleotides, the CDR3 is TGCGCCAGCAGCTTGGTCGGGGATCAGCCCCAGCATTTT.

The V and J genes are TRBV13 and TRBJ1-5; D is undetermined. The CDR3 spans 15 residues. Germline V gene sequence: CDR1 PRHDT, CDR2 FYEKMQ (reference sequence). Trimming shortened V by 2 bases and J by 8 bases, and 16 bases separated the two germline ends. The CDR3 DNA reads TGTGCCAGCAGCTTAAGAGGAGGTACTGTAGAGCCCCAGCATTTT. Translating it yields CASSLRGGTVEPQHF.

In this sample, this clone turned up once. The V gene is TRBV19, the J gene TRBJ2-1, with D perhaps TRBD2 (5 bases). The CDR3 loop spans 13 amino acids. CDR1 is LNHDA, CDR2 SQIVND, per germline (reference sequence). Trimming removed 4 bases at V and 3 bases at J, with 7 bases between. Here the CDR3 reads CASSTRDYNEQFF. In nucleotides, the CDR3 is TGTGCCAGTAGTACCCGGGACTACAATGAGCAGTTCTTC.

The chain carries TRBV29-1 and TRBJ1-1; no clear D gene. CDR1 and CDR2 from the germline V gene are SQVTM and ANQGSEA. This CDR3 contains 11 residues. V shed 7 bases and J shed 11 bases, with 17 bases lying between them. In DNA, the CDR3 is TGCAGCGCTGACACGCGGCGGGAGGCTTTCTTT. This encodes CSADTRREAFF. Variable domain in full (rest from reference TRBV29-1 and TRBJ1-1): SAVISQKPSRDICQRGTSLTIQCQVDSQVTMMFWYRQQPGQSLTLIATANQGSEATYESGFVIDKFPISRPNLTFSTLTVSNMSPEDSSIYLCSADTRREAFFGQGTRLTVV.

V usage is TRBV5-4 and J usage is TRBJ2-6; possibly TRBD1 for D (6 bases). Germline CDR1 reads SGHNT; CDR2 reads YYREEE (reference sequence). Trimming removed 7 bases from V and 2 bases from J, with 13 bases in between. The CDR3 has 15 amino acids. The CDR3 coding sequence is TGTGCCAGCTCCGACAGGAAGGCTGGGGCCAACGTCCTGACTTTC. This codes for CASSDRKAGANVLTF.

Only one count was recorded for this clone. This chain joins TRBV2 and TRBJ2-3; maybe TRBD1 (6 bases). The CDR3 is 15 residues long. Germline V gene sequence: CDR1 SNHLY, CDR2 FYNNEI. V was shortened by 1 base and J by 0 bases, with 8 bases between the two germline ends. As DNA, the CDR3 is TGTGCCAGCAGTGAAGGAAGGGGGAGCACAGATACGCAGTATTTT. Its translation: CASSEGRGSTDTQYF.